This T cell receptor delta chain was sequenced for a study of gamma-delta T cells after stem cell transplantation. Trimming removed 4 bases from V and 6 bases from J, with 15 bases in between. The CDR3 is 14 residues long. Germline V gives CDR1 TSWWSYY, CDR2 QGS. TCRdb fed the RT-PCR reads to CATT. The sample shows about 14,000 delta-chain clones, roughly 30% of them seen only once. Material: gamma-delta T cells. The V and J genes are TRDV1 and TRDJ1; D call uncertain. The clonotype was recovered from a human donor. It is not recorded whose cells these are; they may come from a transplant donor. CDR3 loop: CALGGPLRTNKLIF. The CDR3 DNA reads as TGTGCTCTTGGGGGACCTCTTCGGACGAATAAACTCATCTTT.